These 18 T cell receptor beta chains were sequenced from one sample in a study of blood T cell repertoires in COVID-19. Generated by immunoSEQ multiplex PCR, the TCRdb table keeps only in-frame clones and is missing some. In the table there are 150,000 to 200,000 clones, approximately 86% of which are singletons. Sequencing was performed on PBMCs or T cells enriched from blood (not recorded which). These receptors all stem from a middle-aged woman in a cohort exposed to, infected with or recovered from COVID-19 (not recorded which).

CDR3 residues: CASSFAGHSYEQYF. The CDR3 nucleotides are TGTGCCAGCAGTTTCGCCGGACACTCCTACGAGCAGTACTTC. The chain couples TRBV27 to TRBJ2-7; tentatively, D is TRBD1 (5 bases). The CDR3 covers 14 residues. Germline V gives CDR1 MNHEY, CDR2 SMNVEV (reference sequence). V gave up 3 bases and J gave up 0 bases, with 9 bases separating them.

This clone was counted only a few times. V and J are TRBV5-4 and TRBJ2-5; 8 positions match TRBD1. V lost 4 bases to trimming and J lost 4 bases; unmatched junction nucleotides: 9. In germline, CDR1 is SGHNT, CDR2 YYREEE (reference sequence). The CDR3 is made up of 15 amino acids. The CDR3 loop is CASSHERQGRETQYF. For the CDR3, the DNA is TGTGCCAGCAGCCACGAGCGACAGGGGAGAGAGACCCAGTACTTC.

This sequence joins TRBV7-9 and TRBJ1-2; 10 bases match TRBD1. V shed 4 bases, J shed 1 base, and the junction held 12 bases outside the gene matches. The CDR3 totals 18 residues. Germline lookup yields CDR1 SEHNR and CDR2 FQNEAQ (reference sequence). CDR3 coding DNA: TGTGCCAGCAGCTACGATTCGGGACAGGGGTTTGGTAACTATGGCTACACCTTC. It codes for CASSYDSGQGFGNYGYTF.

The count of this clone is one. The V and J genes are TRBV2 and TRBJ2-3, with D tentatively TRBD2 (7 bases). CDR3 length equals 14 residues. Germline CDR1 and CDR2: SNHLY and FYNNEI. Trimming removed 3 bases from V and 4 bases from J, with 11 bases in between. Here the CDR3 reads CASSEGGGADTQYF. The CDR3 nucleotides read TGTGCCAGCAGTGAGGGGGGGGGCGCAGATACGCAGTATTTT.

This clone was seen only once. This sequence joins TRBV7-2 and TRBJ2-2; tentative D call: TRBD1 (6 bases). The CDR3 runs to 14 residues. V was clipped by 7 bases and J by 4 bases, with 13 bases between them. Germline V CDR1 and CDR2: SGHTA, FQGNSA. CDR3 in DNA: TGTGCCAGCACGGTTACAGGGTCCACCGGGGAGCTGTTTTTT. Amino acids: CASTVTGSTGELFF.

A few counts support this clone. CDR3 residues: CASSPNRGGTEAFF. The CDR3 bases are TGCGCCAGCAGCCCTAACAGGGGTGGCACTGAAGCTTTCTTT. The chain combines TRBV5-1 with TRBJ1-1, with 7 bases matching TRBD1. The CDR3 covers 14 residues. Per the germline V gene, CDR1 is SGHRS and CDR2 is YFSETQ. Losses at the gene ends were 4 bases for V and 4 bases for J; bases not matched to a gene: 7.

The chain is built from TRBV7-2 and TRBJ2-1; the match to TRBD2 covers 9 bases. V trimming: 5 bases; J trimming: 4 bases; junction bases outside the gene matches: 6. The CDR3 runs to 15 residues. CDR1 and CDR2 from the germline V gene are SGHTA and FQGNSA. CDR3 region: CASSRTSAGYNEQFF. The DNA for the CDR3 is TGTGCCAGCAGCCGGACTAGCGCGGGATACAATGAGCAGTTCTTC.

V gene TRBV20-1 combines with J gene TRBJ2-7, with D hard to call. Looked up from germline, CDR1 is DFQATT and CDR2 is SNEGSKA (reference sequence). Deletions cut 3 bases from V and 5 bases from J, with 5 bases between. The CDR3 has 10 residues. CDR3: CSARYDEQYF. For the CDR3, the DNA is TGCAGTGCTAGGTATGACGAGCAGTACTTC.

The chain recombines TRBV3-1 (or the pseudogene TRBV3-2) with TRBJ2-7; TRBD1 might be the D (6 bases). V was clipped by 4 bases and J by 2 bases, with 12 bases between them. Germline lookup yields CDR1 LGHDT and CDR2 YNNKEL (reference sequence). The CDR3 is made up of 14 amino acids. The CDR3 sequence is CASSLARQAYEQYF. The CDR3 DNA reads as TGTGCCAGCAGCCTAGCGAGACAGGCCTACGAGCAGTACTTC.

The chain has TRBV24-1 and TRBJ1-2; 7 positions agree with TRBD1. CDR1 is KGHDR and CDR2 is SFDVKD in the germline V gene. The CDR3 consists of 15 residues. V shed 1 base, J shed 4 bases, and the junction held 5 bases outside the gene matches. The CDR3 region has the DNA TGTGCCACCAGTGATTTCACAGGGGAGTCCTATGGCTACACCTTC. Translating gives CATSDFTGESYGYTF.

The gene calls are TRBV11-2 and TRBJ1-6; D is ambiguous. V was clipped by 3 bases and J by 7 bases, with 19 bases between them. Germline V gene data show CDR1 as SGHAT and CDR2 as FQNNGV. This CDR3 comprises 17 residues. The CDR3 is CASSFNLQRFPNSPLHF. The CDR3 region has the DNA TGTGCCAGCAGCTTTAATCTTCAGCGTTTTCCCAATTCACCCCTCCACTTT.

The genes are TRBV19 and TRBJ2-1; TRBD2 matches at 8 bases. The CDR3 totals 15 residues. J was trimmed by 6 bases and V by 6 bases; bases with no gene match: 10. CDR1 LNHDA and CDR2 SQIVND come from the germline V gene (reference sequence). The CDR3 sequence: CASRREGRMGNEQFF. Here the CDR3 DNA reads TGTGCCAGTAGACGGGAGGGCCGAATGGGCAATGAGCAGTTCTTC.

The chain is built from TRBV5-1 and TRBJ2-7; D possibly corresponds to TRBD2 (6 bases). V gave up 4 bases and J gave up 0 bases, with 17 bases separating them. Germline values: CDR1 SGHRS, CDR2 YFSETQ. The CDR3 consists of 16 residues. CDR3 bases: TGCGCCAGCAGCCCTGCGCCGGGGGAACTCTCCTACGAGCAGTACTTC. It encodes CASSPAPGELSYEQYF.

This clone was detected only once. The chain uses TRBV5-4 and TRBJ2-3; TRBD2 matches at 8 bases. Germline V gene data show CDR1 as SGHNT and CDR2 as YYREEE (reference sequence). J gave up 6 bases and V 4 bases, and 10 bases lay outside the gene matches. This CDR3 contains 15 residues. CDR3 protein: CASSPRRGGGDTQYF. As DNA, the CDR3 is TGTGCCAGCAGCCCTCGACGGGGCGGGGGGGATACGCAGTATTTT.

The rearrangement uses TRBV11-2 and TRBJ2-7; 8 positions agree with TRBD2. Per the germline V gene, CDR1 is SGHAT and CDR2 is FQNNGV. The V and J ends lost 5 bases and 3 bases, in that order; junction bases with no gene match: 12. This CDR3 is 16 amino acids long. This CDR3 is CASSPPGGGIHYEQYF. Here the CDR3 DNA reads TGTGCCAGCAGCCCCCCCGGGGGGGGAATCCACTACGAGCAGTACTTC.

The chain joins TRBV4-2 to TRBJ2-3; 13 bases fit TRBD2. After removal of 10 bases from V and 6 bases from J, the junction contained 7 bases not matched to a gene. This CDR3 is built from 14 residues. Germline V gives CDR1 LGHNA, CDR2 YNFKEQ. DNA of the CDR3: TGTGCCACGGGACTAGCGGGGAACCGGGATACGCAGTATTTT. This encodes CATGLAGNRDTQYF.

This clone is a singleton in its sample. V is TRBV2 and J is TRBJ2-2; 8 bases fit TRBD1. The trim removed 3 bases at V and 8 bases at J, leaving 11 bases unmatched. CDR1 is SNHLY, CDR2 FYNNEI, per germline. This CDR3 region has 16 residues. CDR3 in DNA: TGTGCCAGCAGTGAGGGAGGAACAGGGGGTATGGGGGAGCTGTTTTTT. It encodes CASSEGGTGGMGELFF.

The V gene is TRBV3-1 (or the pseudogene TRBV3-2), the J gene TRBJ2-7; 8 bases fit TRBD1. V shed 1 base, J shed 6 bases, and the junction held 5 bases outside the gene matches. Germline loops: CDR1 LGHDT, CDR2 YNNKEL (reference sequence). The CDR3 is 14 residues long. The CDR3 sequence: CASSQGQGLFEQYF. CDR3 in DNA: TGTGCCAGCAGCCAAGGACAGGGGCTCTTCGAGCAGTACTTC.